One TCR beta chain is described in this entry. What it binds is unknown. Using genomic DNA as the template, TCR beta VDJ and CDR3 profiling was carried out. Via MiXCR, TCRdb re-called the reads, giving one row per CDR3 protein. Of some 180,000 distinct CDR3 sequences in the sample, 50% to 65% were seen once. All patients picked for sequencing had shown, by flow cytometry, an expansion of CD8+CD57+ cells. Severe acquired aplastic anemia affected all patients. These data originate in a study of CD8+CD57+ T cells in acquired aplastic anemia. Regarding the study as a whole: Overlap between patients and controls comprised some 31 CD8+ CDR3 sequences.

Source material: sorted CD4+, CD8+, or CD8+CD57+ T cells (not recorded which) from PBMCs. The sequence derives from a human donor with aplastic anemia.

CDR3 sequence: CATQGRGHQETQYF. CDR3 bases: TGTGCCACCCAAGGCAGGGGCCACCAAGAGACCCAGTACTTC. The rearrangement joins TRBV15 to TRBJ2-5; perhaps TRBD1 as D (6 bases). This CDR3 has 14 residues. The V end was cut by 8 bases, the J end by 0 bases, with 13 bases between. In germline, CDR1 is LNHNV, CDR2 YYDKDF (reference sequence).